The text below deals with one T cell receptor (beta chain). The clone's antigen remains unknown. No clone much larger than this one lies a single base away; base qualities are absent. The immunoSEQ Assay, a bias-controlled multiplex PCR, was used to amplify TCRbeta CDR3 regions from genomic DNA. Processing in the source paper ran as follows. The number of nucleated cells in each sample was estimated from the amplification of reference gene primers within the assay. To quantify the absolute abundance of each unique TCRbeta CDR3 rearrangement, sequence reads were collapsed and filtered. Productive Simpson clonality was computed per sample as the square root of Simpson's diversity index over productive rearrangements. TCRdb limited this immuneACCESS table to in-frame rearrangements with V and J called. A share of clones is missing; checked studies link under half to unresolved V genes, and the rest is unexplained. For V, J and clone size, that table is used; D and trimming come from the DNA. The sample contains roughly 410,000 clones, approximately 89% of them found a single time. 2.3% of the sample is held by the ten biggest clonotypes.

One collaborating source in Seattle enrolled patients while the patients were actively infected and followed the patients over time throughout the course of disease. Whole blood was collected in K2EDTA tubes by collaborating institutions according to the institutions' own protocols. Collaborator samples were shipped for TCRbeta analysis as frozen whole blood, isolated PBMCs, or DNA extracted from either sample type. V was cut back by 5 bases and J by 4 bases, leaving a gap of 5 bases between them. The germline V gene (reference sequence) provides CDR1 SEHNR and CDR2 FQNEAQ. The CDR3 contains 11 residues, cysteine and phenylalanine counted. Left in the record is the CDR3 DNA by itself, 33 bases read in frame from the first base. The data originate from a study of blood T cell repertoires in COVID-19 (dated by TCRdb to the early 2020s). For the study in its entirety: The collaborator samples originated in the United States, Italy and Spain and spanned the acute and convalescent phases of COVID-19. Where available, HLA class I and class II types were taken from metadata supplied by the sample provider and were not determined by assay-based typing. The repertoires were made available in a free public database intended to serve as a resource for research on the immune response to SARS-CoV-2. Deeply sampled blood TCRbeta repertoires from subjects exposed to, actively infected with, or recovered from COVID-19 were included in the dataset. A de-identified subject ID, COVID-19 status, age in years and sex were almost always included in the sample metadata. Samples came from the ongoing ImmuneRACE study (first 160 participants) plus 1,254 subjects from 6 global collaborators. The prospective study material was composed of cDNA or gDNA derived from T cells, B-cell-depleted T cells, or PBMCs. Overall study outcomes, separate from this receptor: Clinical and demographic metadata were provided uncurated, with the amount varying by source and participant.

Input material: peripheral blood. The chain uses TRBV7-9 and TRBJ2-5, with no confident D gene call. The sequence came from an older woman with COVID-19, enrolled during active disease. The CDR3 in this case is CASSTTETQYF. The base sequence is TGTGCCAGCAGCACAACAGAGACCCAGTACTTC.